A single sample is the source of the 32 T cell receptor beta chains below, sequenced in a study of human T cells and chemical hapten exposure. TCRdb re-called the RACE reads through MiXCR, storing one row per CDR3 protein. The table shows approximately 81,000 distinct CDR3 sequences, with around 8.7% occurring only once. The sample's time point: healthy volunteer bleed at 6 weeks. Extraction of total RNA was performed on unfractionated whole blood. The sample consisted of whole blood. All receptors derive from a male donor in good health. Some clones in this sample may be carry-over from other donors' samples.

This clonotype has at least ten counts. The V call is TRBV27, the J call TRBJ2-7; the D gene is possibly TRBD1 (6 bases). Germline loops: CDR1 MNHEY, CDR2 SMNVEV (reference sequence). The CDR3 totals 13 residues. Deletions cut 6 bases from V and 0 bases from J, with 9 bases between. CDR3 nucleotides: TGTGCCAGCAGCGGACAGAGCTCCTACGAGCAGTACTTC. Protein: CASSGQSSYEQYF.

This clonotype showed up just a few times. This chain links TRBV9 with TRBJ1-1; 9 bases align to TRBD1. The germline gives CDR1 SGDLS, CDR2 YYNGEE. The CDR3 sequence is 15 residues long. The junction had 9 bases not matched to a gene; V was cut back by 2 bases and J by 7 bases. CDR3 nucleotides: TGTGCCAGCAGCGTCTTACAGGGGGCAACAGGTGAAGCTTTCTTT. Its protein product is CASSVLQGATGEAFF.

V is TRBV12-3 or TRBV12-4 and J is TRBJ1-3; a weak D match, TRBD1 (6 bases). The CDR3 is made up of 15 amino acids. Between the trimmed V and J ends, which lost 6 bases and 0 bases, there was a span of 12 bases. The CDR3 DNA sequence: TGTGCCAGCAGCAGACAGGAGATCTCTGGAAACACCATATATTTT. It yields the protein CASSRQEISGNTIYF.

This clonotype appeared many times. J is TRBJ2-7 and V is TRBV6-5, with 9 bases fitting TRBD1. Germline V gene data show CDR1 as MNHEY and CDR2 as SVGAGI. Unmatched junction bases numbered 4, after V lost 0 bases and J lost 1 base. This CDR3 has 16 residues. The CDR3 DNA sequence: TGTGCCAGCAGTTACTCGAAGGGACAGGGTTCCTACGAGCAGTACTTC. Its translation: CASSYSKGQGSYEQYF.

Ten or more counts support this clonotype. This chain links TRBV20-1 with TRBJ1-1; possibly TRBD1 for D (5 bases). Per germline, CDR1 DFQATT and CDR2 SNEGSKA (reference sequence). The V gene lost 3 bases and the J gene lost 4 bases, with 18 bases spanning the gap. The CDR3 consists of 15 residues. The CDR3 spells CSASLLQGIGTEAFF. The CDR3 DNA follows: TGCAGTGCTAGCCTGTTGCAGGGCATAGGCACTGAAGCTTTCTTT.

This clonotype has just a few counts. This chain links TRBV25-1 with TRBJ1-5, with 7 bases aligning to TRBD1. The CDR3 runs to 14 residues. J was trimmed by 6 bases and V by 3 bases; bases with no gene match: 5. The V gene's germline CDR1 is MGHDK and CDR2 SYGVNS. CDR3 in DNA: TGTGCCAGCAGTGACGGGACAGTCGGTCAGCCCCAGCATTTT. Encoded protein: CASSDGTVGQPQHF.

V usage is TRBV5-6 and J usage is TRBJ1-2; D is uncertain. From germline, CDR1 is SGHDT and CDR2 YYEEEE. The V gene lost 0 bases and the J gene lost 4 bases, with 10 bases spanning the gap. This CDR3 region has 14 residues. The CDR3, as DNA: TGTGCCAGCAGCTTGGAGGGAGCACCCTATGGCTACACCTTC. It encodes CASSLEGAPYGYTF. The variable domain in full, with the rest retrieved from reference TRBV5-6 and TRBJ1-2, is DAGVTQSPTHLIKTRGQQVTLRCSPKSGHDTVSWYQQALGQGPQFIFQYYEEEERQRGNFPDRFSGHQFPNYSSELNVNALLLGDSALYLCASSLEGAPYGYTFGSGTRLTVV.

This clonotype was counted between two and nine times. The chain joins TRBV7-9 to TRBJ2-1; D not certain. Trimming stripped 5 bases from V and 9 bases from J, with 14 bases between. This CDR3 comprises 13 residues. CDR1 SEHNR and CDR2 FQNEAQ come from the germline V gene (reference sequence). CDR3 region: CASSADENVEQFF. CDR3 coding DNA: TGTGCCAGCAGCGCCGACGAGAATGTTGAGCAGTTCTTC.

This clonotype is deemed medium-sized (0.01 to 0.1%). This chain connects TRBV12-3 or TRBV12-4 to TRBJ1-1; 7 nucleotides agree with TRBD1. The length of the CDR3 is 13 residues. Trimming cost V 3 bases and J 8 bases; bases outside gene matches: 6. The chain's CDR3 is CASSFPTGREAFF. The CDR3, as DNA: TGTGCCAGCAGTTTTCCGACAGGGCGCGAAGCTTTCTTT.

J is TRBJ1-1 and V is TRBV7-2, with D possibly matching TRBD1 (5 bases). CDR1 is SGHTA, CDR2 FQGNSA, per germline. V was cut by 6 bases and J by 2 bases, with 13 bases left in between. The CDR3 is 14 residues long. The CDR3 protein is CASRKARGNTEAFF. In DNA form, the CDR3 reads TGTGCCAGCAGGAAAGCAAGGGGTAACACTGAAGCTTTCTTT.

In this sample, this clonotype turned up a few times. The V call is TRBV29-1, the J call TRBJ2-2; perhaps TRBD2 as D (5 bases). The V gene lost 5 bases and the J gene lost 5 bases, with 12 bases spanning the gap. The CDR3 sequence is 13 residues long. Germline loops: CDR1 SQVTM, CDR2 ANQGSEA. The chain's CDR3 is CSVRRIETGELFF. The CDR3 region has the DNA TGCAGCGTTAGGAGGATTGAAACCGGGGAGCTGTTTTTT.

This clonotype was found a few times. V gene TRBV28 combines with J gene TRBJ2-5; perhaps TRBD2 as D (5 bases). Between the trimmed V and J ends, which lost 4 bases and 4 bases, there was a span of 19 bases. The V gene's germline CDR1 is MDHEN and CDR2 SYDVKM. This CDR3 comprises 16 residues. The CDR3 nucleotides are TGTGCCAGCAGTTCCCCGCGTTTCCCGGGGATAGAGACCCAGTACTTC. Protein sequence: CASSSPRFPGIETQYF.

The CDR3 region has the DNA TGTGCCAGCAGCTCATTAGGGGGCGTGTCCTACGAGCAGTACTTC. This gives the protein CASSSLGGVSYEQYF. The chain is built from TRBV11-2 and TRBJ2-7; 7 bases fit TRBD1. The ends lost 4 bases at V and 1 base at J; junction bases unmatched: 7. CDR1 is SGHAT and CDR2 is FQNNGV in the germline V gene. The length of the CDR3 is 15 residues.

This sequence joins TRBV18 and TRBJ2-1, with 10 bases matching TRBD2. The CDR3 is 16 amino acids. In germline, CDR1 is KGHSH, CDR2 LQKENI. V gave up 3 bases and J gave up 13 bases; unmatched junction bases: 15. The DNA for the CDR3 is TGTGCCAGCTCACCGGGTCTAGCGGGGGATTTTGTGTTCCAGTTCTTC. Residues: CASSPGLAGDFVFQFF. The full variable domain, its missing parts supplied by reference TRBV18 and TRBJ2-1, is NAGVMQNPRHLVRRRGQEARLRCSPMKGHSHVYWYRQLPEEGLKFMVYLQKENIIDESGMPKERFSAEFPKEGPSILRIQQVVRGDSAAYFCASSPGLAGDFVFQFFGPGTRLTVL.

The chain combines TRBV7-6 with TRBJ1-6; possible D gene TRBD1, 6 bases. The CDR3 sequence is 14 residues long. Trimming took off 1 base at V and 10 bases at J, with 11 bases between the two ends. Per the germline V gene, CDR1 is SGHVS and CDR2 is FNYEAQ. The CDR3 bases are TGTGCCAGCAGCTTAGACAGGGTTGGGTCACCCCTCCACTTT. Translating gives CASSLDRVGSPLHF.

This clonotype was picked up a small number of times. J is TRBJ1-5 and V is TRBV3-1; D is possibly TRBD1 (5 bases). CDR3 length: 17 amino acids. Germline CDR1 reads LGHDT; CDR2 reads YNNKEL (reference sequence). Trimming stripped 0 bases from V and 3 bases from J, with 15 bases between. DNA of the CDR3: TGTGCCAGCAGCCAAGATTGGGGCGGGCTTTCCAATCAGCCCCAGCATTTT. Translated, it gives CASSQDWGGLSNQPQHF.

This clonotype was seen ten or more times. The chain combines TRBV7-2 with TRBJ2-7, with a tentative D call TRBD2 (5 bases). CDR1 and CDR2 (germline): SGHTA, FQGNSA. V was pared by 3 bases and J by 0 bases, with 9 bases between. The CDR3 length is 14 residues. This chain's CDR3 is CASSFRLSSYEQYF. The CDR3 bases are TGTGCCAGCAGCTTCAGACTAAGCTCCTACGAGCAGTACTTC.

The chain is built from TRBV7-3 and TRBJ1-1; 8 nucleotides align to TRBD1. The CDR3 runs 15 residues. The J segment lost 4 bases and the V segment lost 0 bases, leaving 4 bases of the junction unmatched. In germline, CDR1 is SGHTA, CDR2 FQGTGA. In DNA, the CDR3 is TGTGCCAGCAGCTTAACCGGGACAGGTGGCACTGAAGCTTTCTTT. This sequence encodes CASSLTGTGGTEAFF.

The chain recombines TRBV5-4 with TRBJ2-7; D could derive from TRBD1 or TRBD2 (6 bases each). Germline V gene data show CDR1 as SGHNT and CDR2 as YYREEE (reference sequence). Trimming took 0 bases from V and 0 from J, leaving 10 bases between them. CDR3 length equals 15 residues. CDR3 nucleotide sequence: TGTGCCAGCAGCTTGGGGGGGGCGAGCTCCTACGAGCAGTACTTC. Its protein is CASSLGGASSYEQYF.

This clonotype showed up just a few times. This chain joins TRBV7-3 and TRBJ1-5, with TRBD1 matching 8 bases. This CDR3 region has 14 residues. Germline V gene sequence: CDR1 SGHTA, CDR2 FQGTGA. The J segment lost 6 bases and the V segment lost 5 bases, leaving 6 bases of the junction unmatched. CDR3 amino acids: CASSGQGGGQPQHF. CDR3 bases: TGTGCCAGCAGCGGACAGGGAGGGGGTCAGCCCCAGCATTTT.

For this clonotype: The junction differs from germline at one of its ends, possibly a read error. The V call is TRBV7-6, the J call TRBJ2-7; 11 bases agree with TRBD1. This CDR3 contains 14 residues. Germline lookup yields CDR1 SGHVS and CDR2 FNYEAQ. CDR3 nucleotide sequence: TGTGCCAGCATCTTAGGACAGGGGGCAGACGAGCAGTACTTC. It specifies CASILGQGADEQYF.

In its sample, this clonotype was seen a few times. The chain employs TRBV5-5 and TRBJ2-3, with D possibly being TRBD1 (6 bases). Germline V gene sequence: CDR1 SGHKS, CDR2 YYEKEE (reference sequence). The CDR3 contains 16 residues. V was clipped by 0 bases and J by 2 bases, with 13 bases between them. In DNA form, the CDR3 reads TGTGCCAGCAGCTTGGCCGAGGACAGTGTCACAGATACGCAGTATTTT. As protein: CASSLAEDSVTDTQYF.

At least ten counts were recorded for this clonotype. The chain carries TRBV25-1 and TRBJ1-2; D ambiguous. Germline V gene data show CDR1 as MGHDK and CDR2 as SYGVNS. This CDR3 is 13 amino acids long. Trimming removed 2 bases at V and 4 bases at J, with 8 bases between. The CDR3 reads CASSELDSYGYTF. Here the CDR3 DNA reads TGTGCCAGCAGTGAACTTGACTCCTATGGCTACACCTTC.

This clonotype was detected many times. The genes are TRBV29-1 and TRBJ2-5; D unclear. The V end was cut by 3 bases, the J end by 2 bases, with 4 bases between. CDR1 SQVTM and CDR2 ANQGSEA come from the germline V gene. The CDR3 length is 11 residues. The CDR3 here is CSVDHQETQYF. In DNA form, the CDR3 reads TGCAGCGTTGACCATCAAGAGACCCAGTACTTC.

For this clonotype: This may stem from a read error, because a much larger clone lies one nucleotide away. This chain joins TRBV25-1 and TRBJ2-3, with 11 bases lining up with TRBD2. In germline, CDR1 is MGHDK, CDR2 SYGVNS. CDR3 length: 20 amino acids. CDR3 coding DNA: TGTGCCAGGAGTGATCCTAGAGGAACTAGCGGGAGCTATGGCACAGATACGCAGTATTTT. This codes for CARSDPRGTSGSYGTDTQYF.

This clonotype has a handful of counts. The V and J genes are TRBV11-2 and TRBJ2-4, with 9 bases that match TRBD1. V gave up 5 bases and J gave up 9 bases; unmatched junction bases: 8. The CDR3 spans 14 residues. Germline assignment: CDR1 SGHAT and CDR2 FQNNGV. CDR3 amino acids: CASSPGDRVAIQYF. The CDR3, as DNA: TGTGCCAGCAGCCCGGGGGACAGGGTGGCCATTCAGTACTTC.

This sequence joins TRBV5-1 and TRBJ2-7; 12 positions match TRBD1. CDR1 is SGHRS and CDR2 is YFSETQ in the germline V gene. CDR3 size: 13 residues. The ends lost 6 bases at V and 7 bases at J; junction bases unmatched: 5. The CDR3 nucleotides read TGCGCCAGCACGGGACAGGGGGCATGGGAGCAGTACTTC. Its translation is CASTGQGAWEQYF.

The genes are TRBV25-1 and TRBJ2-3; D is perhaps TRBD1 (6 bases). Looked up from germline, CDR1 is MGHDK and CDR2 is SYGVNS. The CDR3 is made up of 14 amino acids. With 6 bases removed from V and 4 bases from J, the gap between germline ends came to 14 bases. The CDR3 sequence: CASSRWTEADTQYF. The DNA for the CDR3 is TGTGCCAGCAGCAGGTGGACAGAAGCAGATACGCAGTATTTT.

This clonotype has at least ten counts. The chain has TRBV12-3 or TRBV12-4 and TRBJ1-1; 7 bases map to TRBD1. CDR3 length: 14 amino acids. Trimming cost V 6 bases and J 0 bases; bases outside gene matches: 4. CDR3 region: CASRHRGMNTEAFF. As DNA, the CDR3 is TGTGCCAGCAGACACAGGGGAATGAACACTGAAGCTTTCTTT.

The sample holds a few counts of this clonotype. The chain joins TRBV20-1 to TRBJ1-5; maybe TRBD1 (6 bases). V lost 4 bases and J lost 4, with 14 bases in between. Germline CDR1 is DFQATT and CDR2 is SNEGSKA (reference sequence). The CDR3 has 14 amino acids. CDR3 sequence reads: CSATVTGLNQPQHF. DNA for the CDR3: TGCAGTGCTACAGTGACAGGACTTAATCAGCCCCAGCATTTT.

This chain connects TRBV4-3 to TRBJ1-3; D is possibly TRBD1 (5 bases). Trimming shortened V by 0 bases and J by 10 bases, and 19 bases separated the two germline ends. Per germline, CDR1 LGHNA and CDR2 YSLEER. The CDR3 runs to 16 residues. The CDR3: CASSQEGQYPSDTIYF. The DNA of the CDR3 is TGCGCCAGCAGCCAAGAGGGGCAGTACCCTTCAGATACCATATATTTT.

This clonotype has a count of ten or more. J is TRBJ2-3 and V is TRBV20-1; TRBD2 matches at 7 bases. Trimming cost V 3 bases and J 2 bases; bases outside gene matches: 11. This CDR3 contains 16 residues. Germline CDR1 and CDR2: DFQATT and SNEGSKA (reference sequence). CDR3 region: CSASRLGEGPTDTQYF. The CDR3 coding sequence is TGCAGTGCTAGTCGATTGGGGGAGGGCCCCACAGATACGCAGTATTTT.